The entry below gives a single TCR beta chain sequence along with its context. The antigen is undetermined. All donors were healthy HIV-negative adults lacking recent acute infections or vaccinations. Sorted-subset replicate PCRs used roughly 220 ng DNA, about 30,000 T cell genomes. TCRdb's copy holds only in-frame clones and misses some; the assay was immunoSEQ multiplex PCR. The sample lists about 680,000 clones, around 73% seen once, with 1.5% to 2% in the top ten. The sample belongs to a study of shared clonotypes between healthy human individuals. This CDR3 is 13 amino acids long. Germline-derived CDR1 and CDR2 are MNHEY and SMNVEV (reference sequence). V lost 2 bases, J lost 0 bases, and 5 bases lay in between. Broader study findings: A generally larger estimated richness was seen in naive subsets than in memory subsets. Investigators collected only blood, and repertoires in tissues likely differ.

Sequenced input: memory CD4+ T cells sorted from blood. The sample's subset: CD45RA-negative fraction. The V call is TRBV27, the J call TRBJ2-7; D gene unclear. This receptor was obtained from a woman aged 25 to 39 in good health. Written as DNA, the CDR3 is TGTGCCAGCAGTTTAAAGCCCTCCTACGAGCAGTACTTC. This codes for CASSLKPSYEQYF.